The 25 T cell receptor beta chains below come from one sample, sequenced in a study of blood T cell repertoires in COVID-19. The repertoire was sequenced with immunoSEQ multiplex PCR; TCRdb's copy has only in-frame clones and lacks some. The sample lists some 450,000 clones, 88% occurring once. Sequencing was done on a sample of peripheral blood. The receptor source for this set is a woman aged 45-65 years with COVID-19, enrolled during active disease.

V gene TRBV3-1 (or the pseudogene TRBV3-2) combines with J gene TRBJ1-2, with D unclear. Germline-derived CDR1 and CDR2 are LGHDT and YNNKEL (reference sequence). V was pared by 2 bases and J by 0 bases, with 7 bases between. The CDR3 has 14 residues. For the CDR3, the DNA is TGTGCCAGCAGCCAACGAGTAGCTAACTATGGCTACACCTTC. This translates into CASSQRVANYGYTF.

The rearrangement joins TRBV5-1 to TRBJ2-3; D possibly corresponds to TRBD2 (5 bases). V shed 4 bases and J shed 4 bases, with 16 bases lying between them. The CDR3 contains 15 residues. Germline V gene data show CDR1 as SGHRS and CDR2 as YFSETQ. CDR3 sequence (DNA): TGCGCCAGCAGCCCAACCCCGGGGAGTGCAGATACGCAGTATTTT. Amino acids: CASSPTPGSADTQYF. The full variable domain, its missing parts supplied by reference TRBV5-1 and TRBJ2-3, is KAGVTQTPRYLIKTRGQQVTLSCSPISGHRSVSWYQQTPGQGLQFLFEYFSETQRNKGNFPGRFSGRQFSNSRSEMNVSTLELGDSALYLCASSPTPGSADTQYFGPGTRLTVL.

CDR3 sequence (DNA): TGTGCCAGCAGTTTCGGGGGGGGTCTCTCCTACGAGCAGTACTTC. Translating gives CASSFGGGLSYEQYF. The chain joins TRBV28 to TRBJ2-7; TRBD2 agrees at 8 bases. This CDR3 spans 15 amino acids. J was trimmed by 0 bases and V by 3 bases; bases with no gene match: 4. CDR1 is MDHEN and CDR2 is SYDVKM in the germline V gene.

The genes are TRBV7-8 and TRBJ2-1; D gene unclear. This CDR3 has 17 amino acids. Germline CDR1 and CDR2: SGHVS and FQNEAQ. V lost 4 bases and J 3 bases, leaving 19 bases between the germline ends. CDR3 protein: CASSSPRSAELYNEQFF. The CDR3, as DNA: TGTGCCAGCAGCTCCCCAAGGAGCGCGGAACTCTACAATGAGCAGTTCTTC. Looking up the rest from reference TRBV7-8 and TRBJ2-1 gives the full variable domain: GAGVSQSPRYKVAKRGQDVALRCDPISGHVSLFWYQQALGQGPEFLTYFQNEAQLDKSGLPSDRFFAERPEGSVSTLKIQRTQQEDSAVYLCASSSPRSAELYNEQFFGPGTRLTVL.

The rearrangement joins TRBV25-1 to TRBJ1-6; perhaps TRBD1 as D (5 bases). The CDR3 covers 15 residues. CDR1 is MGHDK and CDR2 is SYGVNS in the germline V gene. V lost 7 bases, J lost 1 base, and 11 bases lay in between. In DNA form, the CDR3 reads TGTGCCAGCACCCCCCGGGGGTCCTATAATTCACCCCTCCACTTT. Translated: CASTPRGSYNSPLHF.

This chain joins TRBV7-2 and TRBJ1-6; 8 bases are a match to TRBD1. CDR3 length: 15 residues. Germline assignment: CDR1 SGHTA and CDR2 FQGNSA. The V and J ends lost 5 bases and 5 bases, in that order; junction bases with no gene match: 5. CDR3 amino acids: CASSPQGANNSPLHF. The CDR3 nucleotides read TGTGCCAGCAGCCCTCAGGGGGCCAATAATTCACCCCTCCACTTT.

The chain has TRBV27 and TRBJ1-1; maybe TRBD1 (5 bases). This CDR3 has 15 residues. With 5 bases removed from V and 1 base from J, the gap between germline ends came to 14 bases. CDR1 MNHEY and CDR2 SMNVEV come from the germline V gene (reference sequence). CDR3 region: CASSLAGWGNTEAFF. CDR3 nucleotides: TGTGCCAGCAGTCTCGCAGGGTGGGGGAACACTGAAGCTTTCTTT.

The rearrangement joins TRBV10-1 to TRBJ2-3, with 8 bases identical to TRBD2. The V gene end was trimmed by 5 bases and the J gene end by 1 base; junction bases not matched to a gene: 8. Germline loops: CDR1 WNHNN, CDR2 SYGVQD (reference sequence). This CDR3 region has 16 residues. The CDR3: CASSFSGGGRTDTQYF. The DNA of the CDR3 is TGCGCCAGCAGTTTCTCTGGCGGGGGGCGCACAGATACGCAGTATTTT.

This rearrangement joins TRBV19 to TRBJ2-7, with D maybe TRBD1 (5 bases). Per the germline V gene, CDR1 is LNHDA and CDR2 is SQIVND (reference sequence). V was trimmed by 1 base and J by 6 bases, leaving 13 bases between them. CDR3 size: 14 residues. DNA of the CDR3: TGTGCCAGTAGTATAGCGAAGGGGCTAGGCGAGCAGTACTTC. Encoded protein: CASSIAKGLGEQYF.

This rearrangement joins TRBV7-8 to TRBJ1-3; a weak D match, TRBD1 (6 bases). V was trimmed by 5 bases and J by 0 bases, leaving 11 bases between them. Germline V lookup: CDR1 SGHVS, CDR2 FQNEAQ. The CDR3 totals 15 residues. CDR3 in DNA: TGTGCCAGCAGCCGTGGGACATACTCTGGAAACACCATATATTTT. It translates to CASSRGTYSGNTIYF. Full variable domain (rest looked up from reference TRBV7-8 and TRBJ1-3): GAGVSQSPRYKVAKRGQDVALRCDPISGHVSLFWYQQALGQGPEFLTYFQNEAQLDKSGLPSDRFFAERPEGSVSTLKIQRTQQEDSAVYLCASSRGTYSGNTIYFGEGSWLTVV.

This sequence joins TRBV19 and TRBJ1-2; 8 nucleotides agree with TRBD1. Germline V CDR1 and CDR2: LNHDA, SQIVND (reference sequence). Unmatched junction bases numbered 1, after V lost 3 bases and J lost 1 base. There are 14 residues in the CDR3. The CDR3 DNA reads as TGTGCCAGTAGTATCGGACAGGGTAACTATGGCTACACCTTC. This codes for CASSIGQGNYGYTF.

The rearrangement joins TRBV6-4 to TRBJ2-1, with D perhaps matching TRBD1 (5 bases). The germline gives CDR1 MRHNA, CDR2 SNTAGT. The CDR3 loop spans 17 amino acids. V was pared by 3 bases and J by 5 bases, with 20 bases between. The CDR3 protein is CASSDSGIYTLHNEQFF. CDR3 bases: TGTGCCAGCAGTGATTCAGGGATCTATACCTTACACAATGAGCAGTTCTTC.

V is TRBV19 and J is TRBJ1-2, with D uncertain. Germline CDR1 and CDR2: LNHDA and SQIVND (reference sequence). V was trimmed by 0 bases and J by 4 bases, leaving 15 bases between them. The CDR3 has 16 amino acids. The chain's CDR3 is CASSIDPLAGLYGYTF. The CDR3 DNA sequence: TGTGCCAGTAGTATAGACCCCCTGGCAGGACTCTATGGCTACACCTTC.

V usage is TRBV27 and J usage is TRBJ2-1, with D tentatively TRBD1 (6 bases). Germline CDR1 is MNHEY and CDR2 is SMNVEV (reference sequence). V gave up 3 bases and J gave up 7 bases, with 19 bases separating them. CDR3 size: 16 residues. The DNA of the CDR3 is TGTGCCAGCAGTTTCACCCGTCCGGACAGAACTAATGAGCAGTTCTTC. Protein: CASSFTRPDRTNEQFF.

J is TRBJ2-3 and V is TRBV7-9; 7 bases map to TRBD2. The CDR3 contains 10 residues. Germline loops: CDR1 SEHNR, CDR2 FQNEAQ (reference sequence). V shed 10 bases and J 6 bases; nucleotides not matched to a gene: 1. The CDR3 is CATGGDTQYF. Here the CDR3 DNA reads TGTGCCACCGGGGGGGATACGCAGTATTTT.

The genes are TRBV5-1 and TRBJ1-6; D perhaps matches TRBD1 (6 bases). The CDR3 sequence is 14 residues long. Germline assignment: CDR1 SGHRS and CDR2 YFSETQ. With 0 bases removed from V and 8 bases from J, the gap between germline ends came to 9 bases. CDR3 residues: CASSLVRGDSPLHF. The CDR3 region has the DNA TGCGCCAGCAGCTTGGTCAGGGGCGATTCACCCCTCCACTTT.

The CDR3 DNA sequence: TGTGCCAGCAGTGATCCAGGACAGGGGGAGACCGGGGAGCTGTTTTTT. It yields the protein CASSDPGQGETGELFF. This chain connects TRBV25-1 to TRBJ2-2, with 10 bases identical to TRBD1. V lost 3 bases and J lost 5; bases outside the gene matches: 6. The CDR3 consists of 16 residues. Germline values: CDR1 MGHDK, CDR2 SYGVNS.

V gene TRBV7-9 combines with J gene TRBJ1-6; tentative D call: TRBD1 (5 bases). CDR3 size: 16 residues. The V end lost 5 bases, the J end lost 7 bases, and 18 bases lay between the germline ends. The V gene's germline CDR1 is SEHNR and CDR2 FQNEAQ (reference sequence). The chain's CDR3 is CASSLIRAVGNSPLHF. The DNA for the CDR3 is TGTGCCAGCAGCCTCATCAGGGCGGTGGGGAATTCACCCCTCCACTTT.

The chain joins TRBV3-1 (or the pseudogene TRBV3-2) to TRBJ2-7, with D unresolved. Germline V gives CDR1 LGHDT, CDR2 YNNKEL (reference sequence). The CDR3 runs to 16 residues. The germline V and J ends were trimmed by 0 bases and 2 bases, with 14 bases remaining between them. CDR3 DNA sequence: TGTGCCAGCAGCCAAGATATGGTTAGCTGGCCCTACGAGCAGTACTTC. Translating gives CASSQDMVSWPYEQYF.

The chain couples TRBV28 to TRBJ2-3, with 7 nucleotides matching TRBD1. The CDR3 contains 14 residues. With V trimmed by 6 bases and J by 8 bases, 11 bases remained unmatched. The germline V gene encodes CDR1 MDHEN and CDR2 SYDVKM. The CDR3 here is CASRGQASRGTQYF. The CDR3 DNA reads TGTGCCAGCAGAGGACAGGCTTCAAGGGGTACGCAGTATTTT.

This rearrangement joins TRBV11-1 to TRBJ2-5; the match to TRBD1 covers 7 bases. Trimming at V came to 6 bases and at J to 5 bases, leaving 6 bases not matched to a gene. CDR3 length equals 13 residues. Germline values: CDR1 SGHAT, CDR2 FQDESV (reference sequence). The CDR3 nucleotides are TGTGCCAGCAGTTACAGGGGTCGGGAGACCCAGTACTTC. This translates into CASSYRGRETQYF.

This chain joins TRBV3-1 (or the pseudogene TRBV3-2) and TRBJ2-1; 8 nucleotides match TRBD2. J lost 10 bases, V lost 3 bases, and 14 bases had no gene match. The CDR3 is 16 amino acids. CDR1 is LGHDT and CDR2 is YNNKEL in the germline V gene (reference sequence). The CDR3 protein is CASSQGTSGGPGEQFF. CDR3 nucleotide sequence: TGTGCCAGCAGCCAGGGGACCAGCGGGGGCCCTGGGGAGCAGTTCTTC.

This clone is a singleton in its sample. This chain links TRBV29-1 with TRBJ1-1, with D hard to call. The V and J ends lost 0 bases and 5 bases respectively, with 16 bases between them. CDR1 and CDR2 (germline): SQVTM, ANQGSEA. The CDR3 extends over 15 amino acids. The DNA of the CDR3 is TGCAGCGTTGAAGATAGGGCGGGGAGGCGGACTGAAGCTTTCTTT. It codes for CSVEDRAGRRTEAFF.

The rearrangement joins TRBV3-1 (or the pseudogene TRBV3-2) to TRBJ2-3; the match to TRBD2 covers 11 bases. V dropped 2 bases and J dropped 4; count of bases not matched to a gene: 8. The CDR3 has 17 residues. Germline loops: CDR1 LGHDT, CDR2 YNNKEL (reference sequence). CDR3 residues: CASSQPSLAGGPDTQYF. In DNA, the CDR3 is TGTGCCAGCAGCCAACCTTCCTTAGCGGGGGGGCCAGATACGCAGTATTTT.

The chain is built from TRBV30 and TRBJ1-1; D perhaps matches TRBD1 (6 bases). V dropped 5 bases and J dropped 5 bases, with 21 bases sitting between them. This CDR3 has 15 residues. Germline lookup yields CDR1 GTSNPN and CDR2 SVGIG (reference sequence). The CDR3 DNA sequence: TGTGCCTGGGGTAGGCCCGGGGGGGCAGGAACTGAAGCTTTCTTT. Encoded protein: CAWGRPGGAGTEAFF.